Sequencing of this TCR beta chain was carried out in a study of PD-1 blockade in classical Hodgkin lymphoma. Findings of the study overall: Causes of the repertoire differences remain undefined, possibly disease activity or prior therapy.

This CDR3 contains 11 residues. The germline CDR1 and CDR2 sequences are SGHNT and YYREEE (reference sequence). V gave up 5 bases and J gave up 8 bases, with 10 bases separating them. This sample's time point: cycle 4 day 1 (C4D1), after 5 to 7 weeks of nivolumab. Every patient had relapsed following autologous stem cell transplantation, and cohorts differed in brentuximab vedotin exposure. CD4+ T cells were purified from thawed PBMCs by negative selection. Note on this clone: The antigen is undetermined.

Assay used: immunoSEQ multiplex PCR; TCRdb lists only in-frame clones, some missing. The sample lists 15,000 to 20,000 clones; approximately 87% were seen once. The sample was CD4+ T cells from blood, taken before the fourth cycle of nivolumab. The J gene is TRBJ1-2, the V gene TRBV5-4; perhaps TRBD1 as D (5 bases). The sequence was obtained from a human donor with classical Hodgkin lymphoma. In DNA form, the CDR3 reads TGTGCCAGCAGTCAGGGAGGGGGCTACACCTTC. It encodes CASSQGGGYTF.